Shown below are 32 T cell receptor beta chains from a single sample sequenced in a study of blood T cell repertoires in COVID-19. Some clones are missing from TCRdb's copy, which holds only in-frame ones; the method was immunoSEQ multiplex PCR. The table shows under 300,000 clones, with about 88% occurring only once. Source material: peripheral blood. The origin of the receptors is a woman in her thirties or forties who had recovered from COVID-19.

J is TRBJ2-7 and V is TRBV7-2; the match to TRBD1 covers 7 bases. V dropped 2 bases and J dropped 5; count of bases not matched to a gene: 6. Germline CDR1 is SGHTA and CDR2 is FQGNSA. The CDR3 extends over 14 amino acids. Here the CDR3 reads CASSLQGGVDEQYF. The CDR3 DNA reads TGTGCCAGCAGCTTACAAGGGGGCGTCGACGAGCAGTACTTC. Supplemented by reference TRBV7-2 and TRBJ2-7, the full variable domain reads GAGVSQSPSNKVTEKGKDVELRCDPISGHTALYWYRQSLGQGLEFLIYFQGNSAPDKSGLPSDRFSAERTGGSVSTLTIQRTQQEDSAVYLCASSLQGGVDEQYFGPGTRLTVT.

CDR3 in amino acids: CAWSADRGSEFTIYF. CDR3 bases: TGTGCCTGGAGTGCGGACAGGGGTTCGGAGTTCACCATATATTTT. The V and J genes are TRBV30 and TRBJ1-3; 9 bases are shared with TRBD1. The CDR3 is made up of 15 amino acids. Germline trimming cut 1 base from V and 9 bases from J; bases unmatched to any gene: 10. Looked up from germline, CDR1 is GTSNPN and CDR2 is SVGIG (reference sequence).

V and J are TRBV12-3 or TRBV12-4 and TRBJ2-2; a weak D match, TRBD1 (6 bases). The CDR3 is 13 amino acids. V was trimmed by 6 bases and J by 5 bases, leaving 10 bases between them. The chain's CDR3 is CASRVQGTGELFF. The CDR3 nucleotides are TGTGCCAGCAGGGTACAGGGAACCGGGGAGCTGTTTTTT.

V and J are TRBV7-9 and TRBJ2-3; 8 bases fit TRBD1. V was pared by 5 bases and J by 1 base, with 5 bases of the junction left unmatched. Germline V gene data show CDR1 as SEHNR and CDR2 as FQNEAQ (reference sequence). This CDR3 region has 15 residues. CDR3 bases: TGTGCCAGCAGCACCAGGGGGCGTGGCACAGATACGCAGTATTTT. Protein: CASSTRGRGTDTQYF.

The V call is TRBV7-2, the J call TRBJ1-1, with a possible D match to TRBD1 (6 bases). V was clipped by 0 bases and J by 0 bases, with 11 bases between them. Germline CDR1 is SGHTA and CDR2 is FQGNSA. The CDR3 has 16 residues. Written as DNA, the CDR3 is TGTGCCAGCAGCTTAGCGAGGACAGTCATGAACACTGAAGCTTTCTTT. It translates to CASSLARTVMNTEAFF.

This chain joins TRBV6-4 and TRBJ1-2; 10 bases map to TRBD1. This CDR3 is 14 amino acids long. J gave up 5 bases and V 7 bases, and 7 bases lay outside the gene matches. Germline V gives CDR1 MRHNA, CDR2 SNTAGT. Here the CDR3 DNA reads TGTGCCAGCAATTTTCGACAGGGGGCTTATGGCTACACCTTC. It codes for CASNFRQGAYGYTF.

The chain links TRBV5-6 to TRBJ2-7, with a tentative D call TRBD2 (6 bases). The CDR3 covers 14 residues. Trimming took 3 bases from V and 4 from J, leaving 14 bases between them. Germline V lookup: CDR1 SGHDT, CDR2 YYEEEE. The CDR3 sequence is CASSSAGTPYEQYF. DNA of the CDR3: TGTGCCAGCAGCTCGGCCGGGACTCCATACGAGCAGTACTTC.

The CDR3: CASSPGGGMAGNTIYF. CDR3 nucleotide sequence: TGCGCCAGCAGCCCCGGGGGGGGGATGGCTGGAAACACCATATATTTT. The V call is TRBV5-1, the J call TRBJ1-3, with D perhaps TRBD1 (5 bases). Germline V gene data show CDR1 as SGHRS and CDR2 as YFSETQ. CDR3 length equals 16 residues. V lost 4 bases, J lost 2 bases, and 16 bases lay in between.

This clone has only one observation. V and J are TRBV19 and TRBJ1-5; the D gene is possibly TRBD1 (6 bases). V gave up 5 bases and J gave up 8 bases, with 19 bases separating them. Germline loops: CDR1 LNHDA, CDR2 SQIVND (reference sequence). This CDR3 has 15 amino acids. The CDR3 region has the DNA TGTGCCAGTAGTGCAACAGGGTCAGTCGAAAAGCCCCAGCATTTT. This codes for CASSATGSVEKPQHF. The whole variable domain, remainder taken from reference TRBV19 and TRBJ1-5, is DGGITQSPKYLFRKEGQNVTLSCEQNLNHDAMYWYRQDPGQGLRLIYYSQIVNDFQKGDIAEGYSVSREKKESFPLTVTSAQKNPTAFYLCASSATGSVEKPQHFGDGTRLSIL.

The V call is TRBV5-6, the J call TRBJ1-2; tentative D call: TRBD1 (6 bases). V was trimmed by 4 bases and J by 8 bases, leaving 15 bases between them. This CDR3 contains 13 residues. Looked up from germline, CDR1 is SGHDT and CDR2 is YYEEEE. The CDR3 loop is CASSPGGGGGYTF. The CDR3 coding sequence is TGTGCCAGCAGCCCGGGAGGGGGAGGCGGCTACACCTTC. Full variable domain (outside the CDR3, taken from reference TRBV5-6 and TRBJ1-2): DAGVTQSPTHLIKTRGQQVTLRCSPKSGHDTVSWYQQALGQGPQFIFQYYEEEERQRGNFPDRFSGHQFPNYSSELNVNALLLGDSALYLCASSPGGGGGYTFGSGTRLTVV.

V is TRBV7-2 and J is TRBJ1-2, with TRBD1 as a possible D gene (6 bases). Trimming cost V 1 base and J 1 base, with 13 bases left between them. The germline V gene has CDR1 SGHTA and CDR2 FQGNSA. This CDR3 contains 16 residues. The CDR3 spells CASSLGRGTHNYGYTF. The CDR3, as DNA: TGTGCCAGCAGCTTAGGGCGGGGGACACATAACTATGGCTACACCTTC. The whole variable domain, filled in from reference TRBV7-2 and TRBJ1-2, reads GAGVSQSPSNKVTEKGKDVELRCDPISGHTALYWYRQSLGQGLEFLIYFQGNSAPDKSGLPSDRFSAERTGGSVSTLTIQRTQQEDSAVYLCASSLGRGTHNYGYTFGSGTRLTVV.

V and J are TRBV28 and TRBJ2-2; 8 bases are shared with TRBD1. The CDR3 is 18 amino acids. V shed 3 bases, J shed 3 bases, and the junction held 12 bases outside the gene matches. CDR1 and CDR2 (germline): MDHEN, SYDVKM. The CDR3 nucleotides are TGTGCCAGCAGTTTTGGGACAGGAACCAGTAAAGACACCGGGGAGCTGTTTTTT. Translated, it gives CASSFGTGTSKDTGELFF.

J is TRBJ1-6 and V is TRBV25-1; D is perhaps TRBD1 (6 bases). The V gene lost 3 bases and the J gene lost 4 bases, with 10 bases spanning the gap. The CDR3 spans 15 residues. Germline values: CDR1 MGHDK, CDR2 SYGVNS. The CDR3 DNA sequence: TGTGCCAGCAGTGAGGACAGAAAGTATAATTCACCCCTCCACTTT. Protein: CASSEDRKYNSPLHF.

V usage is TRBV5-1 and J usage is TRBJ2-6; no clear D gene. CDR3 length: 14 amino acids. CDR1 and CDR2 from the germline V gene are SGHRS and YFSETQ. V lost 7 bases, J lost 1 base, and 9 bases lay in between. The CDR3 DNA reads TGCGCCAGCCGAGACTCTTCTGGGGCCAACGTCCTGACTTTC. Translating gives CASRDSSGANVLTF.

V usage is TRBV18 and J usage is TRBJ2-3, with 9 bases aligning to TRBD2. The V gene's germline CDR1 is KGHSH and CDR2 LQKENI. This CDR3 contains 16 residues. V trimming: 6 bases; J trimming: 4 bases; junction bases outside the gene matches: 11. DNA for the CDR3: TGTGCCAGCTCGCGTCGGACTAGCGCGAATGCAGATACGCAGTATTTT. Its protein is CASSRRTSANADTQYF.

The gene calls are TRBV7-6 and TRBJ2-5, with 11 bases aligning to TRBD2. The CDR3 is 16 residues long. V shed 5 bases and J 5 bases; nucleotides not matched to a gene: 10. Germline assignment: CDR1 SGHVS and CDR2 FNYEAQ. This CDR3 reads CASSRVGTSGGETQYF. The CDR3, as DNA: TGTGCCAGCAGCCGAGTCGGGACTAGCGGAGGGGAGACCCAGTACTTC.

V gene TRBV5-5 combines with J gene TRBJ1-5; no clear D gene. CDR3 length: 14 residues. The germline V and J ends were trimmed by 0 bases and 3 bases, with 7 bases remaining between them. Germline-derived CDR1 and CDR2 are SGHKS and YYEKEE (reference sequence). The CDR3 spells CASSLGQYNQPQHF. In nucleotides, the CDR3 is TGTGCCAGCAGCTTGGGTCAGTACAATCAGCCCCAGCATTTT.

This sequence joins TRBV6-4 and TRBJ1-2; D remains ambiguous. The germline V and J ends were trimmed by 4 bases and 2 bases, with 5 bases remaining between them. CDR1 and CDR2 from the germline V gene are MRHNA and SNTAGT. This CDR3 is built from 12 residues. The CDR3 sequence: CASSARNYGYTF. In DNA form, the CDR3 reads TGTGCCAGCAGTGCTAGAAACTATGGCTACACCTTC.

This clone came up once. The chain has TRBV5-1 and TRBJ2-2, with TRBD2 matching over 7 bases. V lost 1 base, J lost 1 base, and 4 bases stayed unmatched. Germline V gene sequence: CDR1 SGHRS, CDR2 YFSETQ. The CDR3 is made up of 16 amino acids. CDR3 bases: TGCGCCAGCAGCTTGATCCCTAGCGGGAACACCGGGGAGCTGTTTTTT. It yields the protein CASSLIPSGNTGELFF.

The V and J genes are TRBV7-9 and TRBJ1-6; TRBD1 might be the D (6 bases). The CDR3 is 15 amino acids. Trimming removed 8 bases at V and 7 bases at J, with 18 bases between. Per germline, CDR1 SEHNR and CDR2 FQNEAQ (reference sequence). The CDR3 sequence: CASLGGGRLNSPLHF. The CDR3 coding sequence is TGTGCCAGCCTTGGCGGGGGGCGGCTCAATTCACCCCTCCACTTT.

V usage is TRBV5-3 and J usage is TRBJ1-5; D is possibly TRBD1 (6 bases). TRBV5-3 is treated as an ORF (open reading frame) with a function not yet certain. Trimming left V 4 bases short and J 3 bases short, with 14 bases between. The CDR3 runs 15 residues. DNA for the CDR3: TGTGCCAGAAGCCGGACAGAGACCTTCAATCAGCCCCAGCATTTT. Amino acids: CARSRTETFNQPQHF.

This chain links TRBV2 with TRBJ1-5; TRBD1 matches at 8 bases. The V and J ends lost 9 bases and 12 bases, in that order; junction bases with no gene match: 28. Germline loops: CDR1 SNHLY, CDR2 FYNNEI. The CDR3 is 18 amino acids. The CDR3 nucleotides are TGTGCCAGTAGCCGACAGGGGCCTTTGGGATCAAGCACTCCTAGCCAGCATTTT. This encodes CASSRQGPLGSSTPSQHF.

The chain couples TRBV19 to TRBJ1-4; D is unresolved. This CDR3 is built from 15 residues. The ends were cut back, 6 bases at V and 0 bases at J, with 11 bases in the middle. Germline CDR1 and CDR2: LNHDA and SQIVND (reference sequence). CDR3: CASSPLVATNEKLFF. The CDR3 nucleotides read TGTGCCAGTAGCCCGTTAGTCGCAACTAATGAAAAACTGTTTTTT.

This chain connects TRBV4-1 to TRBJ2-7; D is unclear. The ends were cut back, 0 bases at V and 0 bases at J, with 3 bases in the middle. Germline lookup yields CDR1 MGHRA and CDR2 YSYEKL. This CDR3 has 13 residues. CDR3 in DNA: TGCGCCAGCAGCCAAGATCTCTCCTACGAGCAGTACTTC. It specifies CASSQDLSYEQYF.

This chain joins TRBV28 and TRBJ2-2; TRBD1 aligns across 8 bases. The CDR3 extends over 16 amino acids. Trimming took 2 bases from V and 0 from J; bases not matched to a gene: 2. Germline V gene sequence: CDR1 MDHEN, CDR2 SYDVKM. The CDR3 is CASSLGTGANTGELFF. The CDR3 bases are TGTGCCAGCAGTTTAGGGACAGGCGCGAACACCGGGGAGCTGTTTTTT. The variable domain in full, completed from reference TRBV28 and TRBJ2-2, reads DVKVTQSSRYLVKRTGEKVFLECVQDMDHENMFWYRQDPGLGLRLIYFSYDVKMKEKGDIPEGYSVSREKKERFSLILESASTNQTSMYLCASSLGTGANTGELFFGEGSRLTVL.

This clone was seen just once. The chain recombines TRBV6-6 with TRBJ1-2; maybe TRBD1 (6 bases). With 6 bases removed from V and 7 bases from J, the gap between germline ends came to 18 bases. The CDR3 length is 14 residues. Germline V gene sequence: CDR1 MNHNY, CDR2 SVGAGI (reference sequence). CDR3 coding DNA: TGTGCCAGCAGCCTTACCCGGGGGGCCGGTGGCTACACCTTC. Translating it yields CASSLTRGAGGYTF.

The chain combines TRBV19 with TRBJ1-2, with 7 positions matching TRBD1. Germline CDR1 and CDR2: LNHDA and SQIVND (reference sequence). This CDR3 region has 14 residues. J was trimmed by 4 bases and V by 7 bases; bases with no gene match: 9. DNA of the CDR3: TGTGCCAGTAAGCGCAGGGGGGACCTCTATGGCTACACCTTC. It specifies CASKRRGDLYGYTF.

This chain connects TRBV5-4 to TRBJ2-1, with 7 bases identical to TRBD1. CDR1 and CDR2 from the germline V gene are SGHNT and YYREEE (reference sequence). V lost 4 bases to trimming and J lost 9 bases; unmatched junction nucleotides: 4. There are 12 residues in the CDR3. Here the CDR3 reads CASSPWDSEQFF. CDR3 in DNA: TGTGCCAGCAGCCCCTGGGACAGTGAGCAGTTCTTC.

This clone showed up just a few times. The CDR3 sequence: CSVGSGEGSPLHF. The CDR3 DNA sequence: TGCAGCGTTGGTTCAGGGGAAGGTTCACCCCTCCACTTT. The chain joins TRBV29-1 to TRBJ1-6; perhaps TRBD1 as D (6 bases). Trimming took off 4 bases at V and 9 bases at J, with 13 bases between the two ends. Looked up from germline, CDR1 is SQVTM and CDR2 is ANQGSEA. This CDR3 comprises 13 residues.

The chain carries TRBV18 and TRBJ2-5; TRBD1 matches at 9 bases. The CDR3 contains 13 residues. The V segment lost 6 bases and the J segment 5 bases; nucleotides outside the gene matches: 4. Germline V gene lookup returns CDR1 KGHSH and CDR2 LQKENI. The CDR3 protein is CASSKGQGETQYF. CDR3 sequence (DNA): TGTGCCAGCTCGAAGGGACAGGGTGAGACCCAGTACTTC. Drawing the rest from reference TRBV18 and TRBJ2-5, the complete variable domain is NAGVMQNPRHLVRRRGQEARLRCSPMKGHSHVYWYRQLPEEGLKFMVYLQKENIIDESGMPKERFSAEFPKEGPSILRIQQVVRGDSAAYFCASSKGQGETQYFGPGTRLLVL.

The chain uses TRBV4-1 and TRBJ2-1, with 9 bases matching TRBD2. The CDR3 spans 16 residues. The trim removed 4 bases at V and 6 bases at J, leaving 10 bases unmatched. Germline CDR1 reads MGHRA; CDR2 reads YSYEKL. The CDR3 here is CASSLRWGGRANEQFF. In DNA, the CDR3 is TGCGCCAGCAGCCTCCGGTGGGGCGGGAGGGCCAATGAGCAGTTCTTC.

This clone turned up a few times. The chain links TRBV6-4 to TRBJ2-1; 16 nucleotides line up with TRBD2. This CDR3 comprises 15 residues. Germline CDR1 MRHNA, CDR2 SNTAGT. V lost 6 bases, J lost 7 bases, and 3 bases stayed unmatched. The DNA for the CDR3 is TGTGCCAGCAGACCGGGACTAGCGGGAGGGAATGAGCAGTTCTTC. Protein: CASRPGLAGGNEQFF.